One and the same sample provided the 4 T cell receptor beta chains below, sequenced in a study of OX40 agonist ivuxolimab in advanced cancers. Generated by immunoSEQ multiplex PCR, the TCRdb table keeps only in-frame clones and is missing some. The sample has approximately 70,000 clones, just over 85% seen once. The sample in question was CD4+ or CD8+ T cells sorted from blood, obtained in a trial of the OX40 agonist ivuxolimab. These receptors all stem from an adult with an advanced solid tumor such as melanoma, head and neck, liver or kidney cancer.

This sequence joins TRBV18 and TRBJ2-3; D is unclear. This CDR3 region has 13 residues. The ends were cut back, 0 bases at V and 5 bases at J, with 6 bases in the middle. CDR1 is KGHSH, CDR2 LQKENI, per germline. CDR3 protein: CASSPPTEDTQYF. The CDR3, as DNA: TGTGCCAGCTCACCACCAACAGAAGATACGCAGTATTTT.

The chain combines TRBV14 with TRBJ2-3, with D perhaps matching TRBD1 (6 bases). The CDR3 totals 12 residues. Germline CDR1 is SGHDN and CDR2 is FVKESK. Trimming removed 1 base from V and 14 bases from J, with 13 bases in between. Written as DNA, the CDR3 is TGTGCCAGCAGCCAAGGCTGGGGGCGTCGGTATTTT. Translating it yields CASSQGWGRRYF.

The rearrangement links TRBV5-1 to TRBJ2-3, with TRBD2 identical over 10 bases. The J segment lost 5 bases and the V segment lost 0 bases, leaving 6 bases of the junction unmatched. The CDR3 is 16 residues long. Germline CDR1 is SGHRS and CDR2 is YFSETQ. The CDR3 DNA is TGCGCCAGCAGCTTGGGCCTAGCGGGAGATCTAGATACGCAGTATTTT. This encodes CASSLGLAGDLDTQYF.

This chain links TRBV2 with TRBJ2-1; no clear D gene. The germline V and J ends were trimmed by 0 bases and 2 bases, with 5 bases remaining between them. This CDR3 has 14 residues. The germline V gene encodes CDR1 SNHLY and CDR2 FYNNEI. CDR3 amino acids: CASSEAGTYNEQFF. The CDR3 bases are TGTGCCAGCAGTGAAGCGGGTACCTACAATGAGCAGTTCTTC.